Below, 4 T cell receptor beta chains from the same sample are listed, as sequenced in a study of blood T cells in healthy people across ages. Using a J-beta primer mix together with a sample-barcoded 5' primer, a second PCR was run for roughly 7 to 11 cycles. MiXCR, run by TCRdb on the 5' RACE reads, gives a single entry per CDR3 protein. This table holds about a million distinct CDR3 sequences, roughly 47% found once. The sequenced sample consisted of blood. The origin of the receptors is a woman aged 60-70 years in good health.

CDR3 DNA sequence: TGTGCCAGCAGCCACGGACAGGGCGCCACCGGGGAGCTGTTTTTT. Protein: CASSHGQGATGELFF. The chain combines TRBV12-3 or TRBV12-4 with TRBJ2-2; TRBD1 matches 8 bases. The junction had 7 bases not matched to a gene; V was cut back by 6 bases and J by 4 bases. CDR3 size: 15 residues.

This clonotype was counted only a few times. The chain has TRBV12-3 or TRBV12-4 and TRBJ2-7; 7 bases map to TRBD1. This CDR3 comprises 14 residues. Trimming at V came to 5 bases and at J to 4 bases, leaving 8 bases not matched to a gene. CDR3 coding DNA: TGTGCCAGCAGTCCACAGGGGAAACGGTACGAGCAGTACTTC. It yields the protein CASSPQGKRYEQYF.

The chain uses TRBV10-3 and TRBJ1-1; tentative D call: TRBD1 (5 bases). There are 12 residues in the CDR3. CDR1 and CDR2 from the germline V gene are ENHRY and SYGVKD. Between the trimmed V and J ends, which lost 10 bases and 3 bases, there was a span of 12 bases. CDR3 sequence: CASSGGDTEAFF. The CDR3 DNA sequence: TGTGCCAGCTCGGGGGGGGACACTGAAGCTTTCTTT.

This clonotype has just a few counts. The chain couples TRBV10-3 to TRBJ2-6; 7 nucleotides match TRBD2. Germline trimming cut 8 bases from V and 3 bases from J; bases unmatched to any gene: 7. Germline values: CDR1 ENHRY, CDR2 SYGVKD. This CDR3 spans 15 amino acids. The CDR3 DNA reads TGTGCCATCCGGCGGGAGTCTTATGGGGCCAACGTCCTGACTTTC. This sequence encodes CAIRRESYGANVLTF.